Detailed here is one T cell receptor beta chain. Its antigen is unidentified. With the ViraFEST assay, the study expanded antigen-specific CD4+ T cells using viral peptide pools, then sequenced them. Scientists isolated CD4+ T cells after a roughly ten-day culture period ended. All study participants received two doses of BNT162b2 or mRNA-1273 vaccine. The data belong to a study of vaccination effects on CD4 cells after COVID-19. This table comes from immunoSEQ multiplex PCR, and its TCRdb copy is limited to in-frame clones, with some not included. Seen here are roughly 27,000 clones, around 74% observed once, and the top ten hold roughly 16%. CDR3 length: 14 residues. Trimming at V came to 4 bases and at J to 5 bases, leaving 7 bases not matched to a gene. Germline V gene data show CDR1 as SGHAT and CDR2 as FQDESV (reference sequence).

The receptor comes from a human donor who received a COVID-19 vaccine. The sample consisted of CD4+ T cells from PBMCs cultured with HCoV-OC43 spike peptides, taken after COVID-19 vaccination. Subset specified: HCoV-OC43 spike overlapping peptide pool stimulation. The chain combines TRBV11-1 with TRBJ2-5; 7 nucleotides align to TRBD2. The CDR3 spells CASSSGLGGETQYF. The CDR3 DNA follows: TGTGCCAGCAGCTCCGGACTAGGCGGGGAGACCCAGTACTTC. Looking up the rest from reference TRBV11-1 and TRBJ2-5 gives the full variable domain: EAEVAQSPRYKITEKSQAVAFWCDPISGHATLYWYRQILGQGPELLVQFQDESVVDDSQLPKDRFSAERLKGVDSTLKIQPAELGDSAMYLCASSSGLGGETQYFGPGTRLLVL.